This T cell receptor (beta chain) was profiled in a study of regulatory T cells in long-lasting Graves disease. Described time point: persistent/refractory GD, antithyroid drugs over 5 years with positive TRAb. Following extraction of RNA from PBMCs, that RNA was used to make the TCR library. Germline V gene data show CDR1 as SEHNR and CDR2 as FQNEAQ (reference sequence). Trimming pared 1 base from V and 4 bases from J, leaving 13 bases between. There are 15 residues in the CDR3. Researchers made TCR beta libraries by using iRepertoire HTBI primers and running Arm-PCR on CDR3 regions. Via MiXCR, TCRdb re-called the multiplex PCR reads, giving one row per CDR3 protein. The data show around 450,000 distinct CDR3 sequences, around a fifth seen once. This clonotype was observed a handful of times.

The sample was peripheral blood mononuclear cells (PBMCs), taken when the disease was refractory, from a patient treated with antithyroid drugs. The sequence was obtained from a female donor with Graves disease. V and J are TRBV7-9 and TRBJ2-5; weak D call: TRBD2 (6 bases). The CDR3, as DNA: TGTGCCAGCAGCTTAGTTGCGGGACCGGGAGAGACCCAGTACTTC. This gives the protein CASSLVAGPGETQYF.